Below are 16 T cell receptor beta chains sequenced from a single sample in a study of glioma-infiltrating T cells. TCR alpha and beta CDR3 regions were amplified from RNA using iRepertoire nested multiplex PCR. One entry per CDR3 protein results from TCRdb running MiXCR on the multiplex PCR reads. The sample shows fewer than 110,000 distinct CDR3 sequences, around 30% of them seen only once. The sequenced material came from glioma tissue, nonneoplastic brain tissue, or PBMCs (not recorded which). Every receptor here comes from a human donor with low-grade glioma or glioblastoma, undergoing nonglioma brain surgery, or in good health (not recorded which).

This clonotype was recorded at least ten times. V is TRBV27 and J is TRBJ2-5; D perhaps matches TRBD1 (5 bases). Germline values: CDR1 MNHEY, CDR2 SMNVEV (reference sequence). V was pared by 5 bases and J by 0 bases, with 10 bases between. The CDR3 contains 14 residues. The CDR3 region is CASSPRQNQETQYF. CDR3 bases: TGTGCCAGCAGTCCCCGACAGAACCAAGAGACCCAGTACTTC.

This clonotype was observed a few times. The chain recombines TRBV11-3 with TRBJ2-5; 10 bases fit TRBD2. Trimming took 1 base from V and 6 from J; bases not matched to a gene: 11. From germline, CDR1 is SGHNT and CDR2 YENEEA. This CDR3 spans 17 amino acids. CDR3 bases: TGTGCCAGCAGCTTAGGAGGCTCTAGCGGGGGTCGGAAGACCCAGTACTTC. Translation: CASSLGGSSGGRKTQYF.

At least ten counts were recorded for this clonotype. The chain employs TRBV27 and TRBJ2-7; a possible D gene is TRBD2 (7 bases). Germline V gene sequence: CDR1 MNHEY, CDR2 SMNVEV (reference sequence). V dropped 0 bases and J dropped 3 bases, with 12 bases sitting between them. This CDR3 is 15 amino acids long. As DNA, the CDR3 is TGTGCCAGCAGTTTATCCGGGGGGCTCGGCTACGAGCAGTACTTC. Translation gives CASSLSGGLGYEQYF.

The V and J genes are TRBV5-5 and TRBJ1-2; 10 bases line up with TRBD1. The CDR3 extends over 13 amino acids. Germline V gene data show CDR1 as SGHKS and CDR2 as YYEKEE (reference sequence). Unmatched junction bases numbered 4, after V lost 4 bases and J lost 7 bases. The CDR3 loop reads CASSLDRGIGYTF. In nucleotides, the CDR3 is TGTGCCAGCAGCCTGGACAGGGGGATTGGCTACACCTTC.

This clonotype was observed many times. The genes are TRBV7-2 and TRBJ1-6; TRBD1 matches 8 bases. Per germline, CDR1 SGHTA and CDR2 FQGNSA. V trimming: 1 base; J trimming: 7 bases; junction bases outside the gene matches: 9. CDR3 length: 17 residues. The CDR3 spells CASSLDLTGVRNSPLHF. For the CDR3, the DNA is TGTGCCAGCAGCTTAGATCTGACAGGGGTACGGAATTCACCCCTCCACTTT.

This clonotype was recorded many times. This sequence joins TRBV6-6 and TRBJ1-6; tentatively, D is TRBD1 (6 bases). The germline V gene encodes CDR1 MNHNY and CDR2 SVGAGI (reference sequence). The CDR3 contains 19 residues. V dropped 2 bases and J dropped 0 bases, with 17 bases sitting between them. The DNA for the CDR3 is TGTGCCAGCAGTTACCTCGGGCAGGGGATCGGCTCCTATAATTCACCCCTCCACTTT. It is translated as CASSYLGQGIGSYNSPLHF.

This clonotype was counted a few times. The rearrangement links TRBV28 to TRBJ1-6, with D uncertain. Trimming removed 4 bases at V and 0 bases at J, with 10 bases between. Germline V lookup: CDR1 MDHEN, CDR2 SYDVKM. CDR3 length: 16 residues. The CDR3 DNA reads TGTGCCAGCAGTTACCTAGGGAGCTCCTATAATTCACCCCTCCACTTT. It codes for CASSYLGSSYNSPLHF.

A note on this clonotype: A much larger clonotype is one base distant, so this may be a read error. V and J are TRBV28 and TRBJ2-1; D is unclear. CDR1 and CDR2 from the germline V gene are MDHEN and SYDVKM. CDR3 length: 12 amino acids. Trimming shortened V by 3 bases and J by 12 bases, and 12 bases separated the two germline ends. As DNA, the CDR3 is TGTGCCAGCAGTTTCCCCGGATATGGGCAGTTCTTC. Protein: CASSFPGYGQFF.

This clonotype was picked up many times. The CDR3 is CSARLDRGWGYEQYF. CDR3 nucleotides: TGCAGTGCTAGACTGGACAGGGGATGGGGCTACGAGCAGTACTTC. The chain combines TRBV20-1 with TRBJ2-7; 9 bases fit TRBD1. CDR3 length: 15 residues. The J segment lost 3 bases and the V segment lost 2 bases, leaving 8 bases of the junction unmatched. CDR1 is DFQATT, CDR2 SNEGSKA, per germline (reference sequence).

This clonotype was seen many times. The chain has TRBV19 and TRBJ1-5; D might be TRBD1 (5 bases). Trimming stripped 3 bases from V and 2 bases from J, with 14 bases between. The germline gives CDR1 LNHDA, CDR2 SQIVND (reference sequence). This CDR3 is built from 16 residues. CDR3 residues: CASSMDWGRGNQPQHF. The DNA for the CDR3 is TGTGCCAGTAGTATGGATTGGGGACGCGGCAATCAGCCCCAGCATTTT. The full variable domain, its missing parts supplied by reference TRBV19 and TRBJ1-5, is DGGITQSPKYLFRKEGQNVTLSCEQNLNHDAMYWYRQDPGQGLRLIYYSQIVNDFQKGDIAEGYSVSREKKESFPLTVTSAQKNPTAFYLCASSMDWGRGNQPQHFGDGTRLSIL.

The chain is built from TRBV29-1 and TRBJ2-7; D uncertain. Germline CDR1 reads SQVTM; CDR2 reads ANQGSEA. Trimming took off 4 bases at V and 3 bases at J, with 16 bases between the two ends. The CDR3 extends over 14 amino acids. The CDR3 region has the DNA TGCAGCGTTGCCCGGAGAGCCTCCTTCTACGAGCAGTACTTC. It encodes CSVARRASFYEQYF.

This clonotype was recorded once. A read error may explain this, as a much larger clone is one base away. V usage is TRBV4-1 and J usage is TRBJ1-5; TRBD1 agrees at 7 bases. The CDR3 length is 15 residues. Germline lookup yields CDR1 MGHRA and CDR2 YSYEKL. CDR3 in DNA: TGCGCCAGCAGCCAGTTGGGGGACAGCAATCAGCACCAGCATTTT. As protein: CASSQLGDSNQHQHF.

This clonotype was found many times. CDR3 nucleotides: TGTGCCAGCAGCCGATCGGGTTTGAACACCGGGGAGCTGTTTTTT. Protein sequence: CASSRSGLNTGELFF. This rearrangement joins TRBV7-2 to TRBJ2-2; D unclear. This CDR3 has 15 residues. Germline CDR1 SGHTA, CDR2 FQGNSA. The germline V and J ends were trimmed by 5 bases and 1 base, with 11 bases remaining between them.

This clonotype was observed many times. This chain uses TRBV4-1 with TRBJ1-1; the D is unclear. Trimming shortened V by 1 base and J by 6 bases, and 18 bases separated the two germline ends. CDR1 MGHRA and CDR2 YSYEKL come from the germline V gene. There are 16 residues in the CDR3. CDR3 sequence: CASSQGEVTTRPEAFF. The CDR3 nucleotides read TGCGCCAGCAGCCAAGGGGAAGTAACGACTAGGCCTGAAGCTTTCTTT.

A word on this clonotype: This clone may be a read error of a much larger clone one base away. This chain connects TRBV6-1 to TRBJ1-2, with D unclear. Germline CDR1 MNHNS, CDR2 SASEGT. This CDR3 has 17 amino acids. CDR3 sequence (DNA): TGTGCCAGTAGTGCCCCCTCGAACAGTCTAATTAACTATGGCTACACCTTC. Its translation is CASSAPSNSLINYGYTF.

Concerning this clonotype: This may be a read error: a much more frequent sequence differs by one nucleotide. The chain joins TRBV4-3 to TRBJ2-1, with 7 bases identical to TRBD2. CDR3 size: 15 residues. Germline V CDR1 and CDR2: LGHNA, YSLEER. V shed 6 bases, J shed 0 bases, and the junction held 5 bases outside the gene matches. In nucleotides, the CDR3 is TGCGCCAGCAGACCGCGGGGGAGCTCCTACAATGAGCAGTTCTTC. This translates into CASRPRGSSYNEQFF.